This T cell receptor (beta chain) was identified during a study of blood T cells in healthy people across ages. Study-wide findings and caveats: Donor CMV infection status was unknown, possibly confounding age-related changes in expanded clonotypes. Strong correlation was found linking TCR beta diversity to naive T cell percentage.

Using a J-beta primer mix together with a sample-barcoded 5' primer, a second PCR was run for roughly 7 to 11 cycles. TCRdb called the 5' RACE reads again in MiXCR, with one record for every CDR3 protein. There are approximately 1,700,000 distinct CDR3 sequences in the sample; about two fifths occur only once, and more than 20% lies in the top ten. V was pared by 2 bases and J by 0 bases, with 13 bases between. This CDR3 region has 17 residues. CDR1 is MNHEY and CDR2 is SVGEGT in the germline V gene. In this sample, this clonotype turned up a few times. Antigen specificity is unknown. The origin of this receptor is a human donor in good health. Material for sequencing was blood. The chain couples TRBV6-2 or TRBV6-3 to TRBJ2-2; maybe TRBD2 (6 bases). The CDR3 DNA sequence: TGTGCCAGCAGTTACACCGGGGGAACACCGAACACCGGGGAGCTGTTTTTT. It translates to CASSYTGGTPNTGELFF.